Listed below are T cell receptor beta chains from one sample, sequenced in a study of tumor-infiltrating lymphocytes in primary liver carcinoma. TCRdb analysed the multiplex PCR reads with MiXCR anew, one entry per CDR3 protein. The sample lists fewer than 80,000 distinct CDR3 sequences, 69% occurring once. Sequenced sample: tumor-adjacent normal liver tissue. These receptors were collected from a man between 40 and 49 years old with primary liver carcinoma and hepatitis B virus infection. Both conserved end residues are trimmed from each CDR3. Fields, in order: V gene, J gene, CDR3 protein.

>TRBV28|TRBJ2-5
ASSLGSTETQY
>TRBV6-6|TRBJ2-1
AIRPYIESSYNEQF
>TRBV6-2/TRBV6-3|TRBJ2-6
VTLPHETGANVLT
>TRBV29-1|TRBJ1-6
SASKARNSPLH
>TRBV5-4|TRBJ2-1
ASSPSSGRGPGEQF
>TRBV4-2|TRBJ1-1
ASSQEVTGGTEAF
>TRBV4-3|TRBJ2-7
ESSQDSSTEQY
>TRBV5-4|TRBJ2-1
ASSLGLAGYNEQF
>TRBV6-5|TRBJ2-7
ASSRGVAGGEQY
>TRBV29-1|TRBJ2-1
NVEAGLNEQF
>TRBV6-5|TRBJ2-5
ASSYSSGAGGETQY
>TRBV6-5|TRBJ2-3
ANSTATDTQY
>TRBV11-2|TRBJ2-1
ASSLGFGGGYEQF
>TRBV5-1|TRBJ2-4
ASSFGTLENIQY
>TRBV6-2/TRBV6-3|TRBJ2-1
VSSHSMGVVDEQF
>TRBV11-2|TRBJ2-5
ASSLGQWSGGRGETQY